These 4 T cell receptor beta chains were sequenced from one sample in a study of OX40 agonist ivuxolimab in advanced cancers. Method: immunoSEQ multiplex PCR; TCRdb's copy keeps in-frame clones and lacks some. Of some 70,000 clones in the sample, approximately 86% are singletons; the top ten hold more than 2.5%. The sample consisted of CD4+ or CD8+ T cells sorted from blood, taken in a trial of the OX40 agonist ivuxolimab. These receptors were obtained from an adult with an advanced solid tumor such as melanoma, head and neck, liver or kidney cancer.

This chain joins TRBV29-1 and TRBJ2-7; 8 bases map to TRBD2. V trimming: 7 bases; J trimming: 0 bases; junction bases outside the gene matches: 11. CDR3 size: 15 residues. CDR1 is SQVTM, CDR2 ANQGSEA, per germline. This CDR3 reads CSGYGGGGSSYEQYF. DNA for the CDR3: TGCAGCGGGTATGGAGGCGGGGGGAGCTCCTACGAGCAGTACTTC.

The V gene is TRBV15, the J gene TRBJ2-7; TRBD2 is a possible D gene (6 bases). This CDR3 has 14 amino acids. V was trimmed by 0 bases and J by 7 bases, leaving 13 bases between them. CDR1 and CDR2 from the germline V gene are LNHNV and YYDKDF (reference sequence). In DNA, the CDR3 is TGTGCCACCAGCAGAGAAACGGGGGTCGGAGAGCAGTACTTC. Its translation is CATSRETGVGEQYF.

This clone was seen a handful of times. J is TRBJ1-1 and V is TRBV5-6; D possibly corresponds to TRBD1 (5 bases). V was pared by 4 bases and J by 2 bases, with 12 bases between. The CDR3 contains 14 residues. In germline, CDR1 is SGHDT, CDR2 YYEEEE. The CDR3 is CASSPGTGNTEAFF. CDR3 DNA: TGTGCCAGCAGCCCAGGGACGGGCAACACTGAAGCTTTCTTT.

The chain carries TRBV4-2 and TRBJ2-7, with a possible D match to TRBD2 (5 bases). Germline values: CDR1 LGHNA, CDR2 YNFKEQ. Trimming left V 1 base short and J 2 bases short, with 12 bases between. The CDR3 extends over 15 amino acids. Here the CDR3 DNA reads TGTGCCAGCAGCCAAGGGGGAGACTGGACCTACGAGCAGTACTTC. It encodes CASSQGGDWTYEQYF.